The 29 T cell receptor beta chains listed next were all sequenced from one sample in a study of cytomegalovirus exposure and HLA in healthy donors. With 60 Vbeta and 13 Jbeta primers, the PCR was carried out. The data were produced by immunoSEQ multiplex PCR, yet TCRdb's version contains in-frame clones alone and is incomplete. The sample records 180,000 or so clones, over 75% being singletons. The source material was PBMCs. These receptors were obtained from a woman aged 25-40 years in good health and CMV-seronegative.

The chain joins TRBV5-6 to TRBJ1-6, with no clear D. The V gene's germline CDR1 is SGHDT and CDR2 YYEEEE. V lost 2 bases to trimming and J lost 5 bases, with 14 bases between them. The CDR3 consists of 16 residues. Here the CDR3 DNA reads TGTGCCAGCAGCTTCTCTCCCTACCTCGATAATTCACCCCTCCACTTT. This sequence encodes CASSFSPYLDNSPLHF.

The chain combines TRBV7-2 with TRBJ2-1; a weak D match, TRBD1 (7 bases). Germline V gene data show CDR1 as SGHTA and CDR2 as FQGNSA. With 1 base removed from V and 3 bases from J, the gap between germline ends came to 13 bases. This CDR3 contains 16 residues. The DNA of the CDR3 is TGTGCCAGCAGCTTAGTTGGCGGGACAGACTACAATGAGCAGTTCTTC. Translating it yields CASSLVGGTDYNEQFF.

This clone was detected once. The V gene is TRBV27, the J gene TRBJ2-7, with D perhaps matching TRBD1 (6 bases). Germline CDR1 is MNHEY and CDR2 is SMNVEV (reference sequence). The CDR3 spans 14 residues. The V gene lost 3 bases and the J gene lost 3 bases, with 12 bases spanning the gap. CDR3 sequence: CASSFARDIYEQYF. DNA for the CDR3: TGTGCCAGCAGTTTCGCTCGGGACATCTACGAGCAGTACTTC.

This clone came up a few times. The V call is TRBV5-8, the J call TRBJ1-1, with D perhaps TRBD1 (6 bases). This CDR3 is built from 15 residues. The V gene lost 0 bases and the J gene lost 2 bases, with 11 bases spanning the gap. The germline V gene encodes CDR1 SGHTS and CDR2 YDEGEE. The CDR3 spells CASSLVGRGNTEAFF. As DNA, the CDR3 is TGTGCCAGCAGCTTGGTGGGCAGGGGAAACACTGAAGCTTTCTTT.

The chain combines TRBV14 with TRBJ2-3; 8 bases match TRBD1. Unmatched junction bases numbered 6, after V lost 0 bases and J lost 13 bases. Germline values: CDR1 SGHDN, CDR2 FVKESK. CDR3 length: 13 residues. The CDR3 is CASSQDSRQGKYF. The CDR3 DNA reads TGTGCCAGCAGCCAAGATTCTCGACAGGGGAAGTATTTT.

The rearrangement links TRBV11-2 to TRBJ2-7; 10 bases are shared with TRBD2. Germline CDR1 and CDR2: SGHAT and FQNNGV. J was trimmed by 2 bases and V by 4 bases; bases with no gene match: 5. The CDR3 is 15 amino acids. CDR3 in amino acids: CASSSSGGDPYEQYF. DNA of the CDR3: TGTGCCAGCAGCTCCAGCGGGGGGGACCCCTACGAGCAGTACTTC.

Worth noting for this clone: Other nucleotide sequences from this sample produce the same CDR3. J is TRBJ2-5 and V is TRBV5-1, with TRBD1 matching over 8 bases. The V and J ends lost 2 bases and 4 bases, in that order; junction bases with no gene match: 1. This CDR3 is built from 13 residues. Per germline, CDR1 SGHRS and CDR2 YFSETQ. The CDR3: CASSFGTGETQYF. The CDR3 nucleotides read TGCGCCAGCAGCTTCGGGACAGGAGAGACCCAGTACTTC.

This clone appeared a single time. CDR3 in amino acids: CASSPRLVQQFF. The CDR3 DNA reads as TGTGCCAGCTCACCCAGACTAGTCCAGCAGTTCTTC. This rearrangement joins TRBV18 to TRBJ2-1; possibly TRBD2 for D (6 bases). V shed 3 bases and J shed 11 bases, with 11 bases lying between them. The germline CDR1 and CDR2 sequences are KGHSH and LQKENI. The CDR3 sequence is 12 residues long. The whole variable domain, remainder taken from reference TRBV18 and TRBJ2-1, is NAGVMQNPRHLVRRRGQEARLRCSPMKGHSHVYWYRQLPEEGLKFMVYLQKENIIDESGMPKERFSAEFPKEGPSILRIQQVVRGDSAAYFCASSPRLVQQFFGPGTRLTVL.

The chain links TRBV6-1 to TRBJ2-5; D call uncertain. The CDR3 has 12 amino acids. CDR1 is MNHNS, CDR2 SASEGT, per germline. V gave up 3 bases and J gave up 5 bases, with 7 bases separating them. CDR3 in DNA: TGTGCCAGCAGTGACCGGTTGGAGACCCAGTACTTC. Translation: CASSDRLETQYF.

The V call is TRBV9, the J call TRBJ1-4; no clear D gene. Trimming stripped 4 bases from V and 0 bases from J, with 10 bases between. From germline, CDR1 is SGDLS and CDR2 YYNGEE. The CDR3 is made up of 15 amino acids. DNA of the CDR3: TGTGCCAGCAGCCCCACGGTAGCAACTAATGAAAAACTGTTTTTT. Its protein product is CASSPTVATNEKLFF.

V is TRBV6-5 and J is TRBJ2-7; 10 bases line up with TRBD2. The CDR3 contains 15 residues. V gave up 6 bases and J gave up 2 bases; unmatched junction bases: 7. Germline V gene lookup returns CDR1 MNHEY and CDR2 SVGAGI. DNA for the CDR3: TGTGCCAGCAGCCAGCGGGAGGGGAGGGCCTACGAGCAGTACTTC. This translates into CASSQREGRAYEQYF.

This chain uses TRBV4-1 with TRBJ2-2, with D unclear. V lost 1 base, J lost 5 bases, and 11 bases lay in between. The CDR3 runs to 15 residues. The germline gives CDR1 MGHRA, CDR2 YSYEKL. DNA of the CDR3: TGCGCCAGCAGCCAAGTAGGTCTCGGGACCGGGGAGCTGTTTTTT. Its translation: CASSQVGLGTGELFF.

CDR3 DNA sequence: TGTGCCAGCAGTGACTCGATCCTTGCGGGGGGCCGCTACACTGAAGCTTTCTTT. Its protein product is CASSDSILAGGRYTEAFF. The rearrangement uses TRBV6-4 and TRBJ1-1; D might be TRBD1 (6 bases). The CDR3 covers 18 residues. V dropped 0 bases and J dropped 3 bases, with 20 bases sitting between them. Looked up from germline, CDR1 is MRHNA and CDR2 is SNTAGT.

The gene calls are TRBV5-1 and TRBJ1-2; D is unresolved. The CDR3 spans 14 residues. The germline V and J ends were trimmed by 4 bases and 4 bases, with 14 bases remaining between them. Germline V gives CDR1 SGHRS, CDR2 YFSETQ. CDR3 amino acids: CASSKTRLGYGYTF. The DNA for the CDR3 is TGCGCCAGCAGCAAAACAAGACTCGGCTATGGCTACACCTTC.

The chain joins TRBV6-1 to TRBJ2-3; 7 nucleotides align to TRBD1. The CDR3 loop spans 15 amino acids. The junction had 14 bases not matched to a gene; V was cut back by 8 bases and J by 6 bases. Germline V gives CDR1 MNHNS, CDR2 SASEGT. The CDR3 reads CASLGQSQVIDTQYF. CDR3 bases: TGTGCCAGCTTGGGACAGTCCCAGGTTATCGATACGCAGTATTTT.

The CDR3 region is CASSRQGILNSPLHF. The CDR3 DNA sequence: TGTGCCAGCAGCCGACAGGGAATACTTAATTCACCCCTCCACTTT. The chain recombines TRBV5-8 with TRBJ1-6, with 7 positions matching TRBD1. V was clipped by 4 bases and J by 6 bases; unmatched bases: 7. Germline V gene sequence: CDR1 SGHTS, CDR2 YDEGEE. This CDR3 contains 15 residues.

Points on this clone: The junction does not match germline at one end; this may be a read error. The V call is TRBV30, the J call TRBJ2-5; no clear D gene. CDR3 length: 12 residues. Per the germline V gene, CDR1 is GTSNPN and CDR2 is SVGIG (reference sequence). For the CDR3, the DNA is TGTGCCTGGGGTGTAGCTGGAGAGACCCAGTACTTC. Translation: CAWGVAGETQYF.

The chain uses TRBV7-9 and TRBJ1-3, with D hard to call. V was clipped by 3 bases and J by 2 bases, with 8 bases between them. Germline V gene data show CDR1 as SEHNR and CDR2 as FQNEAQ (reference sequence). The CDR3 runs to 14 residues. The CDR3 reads CASSLRIAGNTIYF. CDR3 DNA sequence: TGTGCCAGCAGCTTGAGAATCGCTGGAAACACCATATATTTT.

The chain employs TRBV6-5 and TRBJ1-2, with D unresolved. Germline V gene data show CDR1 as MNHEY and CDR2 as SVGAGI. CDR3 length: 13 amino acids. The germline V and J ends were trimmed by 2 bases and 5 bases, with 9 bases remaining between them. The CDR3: CASSYNRFYGYTF. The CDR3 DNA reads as TGTGCCAGCAGTTACAATAGATTTTATGGCTACACCTTC.

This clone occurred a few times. CDR3 sequence: CASSSGTGMGYEQYF. CDR3 DNA sequence: TGTGCCAGCAGTTCCGGGACAGGGATGGGGTACGAGCAGTACTTC. The chain joins TRBV28 to TRBJ2-7, with 9 bases lining up with TRBD1. Germline trimming cut 4 bases from V and 4 bases from J; bases unmatched to any gene: 8. Germline CDR1 reads MDHEN; CDR2 reads SYDVKM. The CDR3 has 15 amino acids. Variable domain in full (rest from reference TRBV28 and TRBJ2-7): DVKVTQSSRYLVKRTGEKVFLECVQDMDHENMFWYRQDPGLGLRLIYFSYDVKMKEKGDIPEGYSVSREKKERFSLILESASTNQTSMYLCASSSGTGMGYEQYFGPGTRLTVT.

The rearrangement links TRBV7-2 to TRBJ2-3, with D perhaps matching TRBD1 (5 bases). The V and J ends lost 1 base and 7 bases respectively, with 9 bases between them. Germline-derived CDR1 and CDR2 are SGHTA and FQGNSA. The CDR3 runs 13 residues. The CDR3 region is CASSLGQMNTQYF. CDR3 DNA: TGTGCCAGCAGCTTAGGACAGATGAATACGCAGTATTTT. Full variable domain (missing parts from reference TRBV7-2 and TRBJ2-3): GAGVSQSPSNKVTEKGKDVELRCDPISGHTALYWYRQSLGQGLEFLIYFQGNSAPDKSGLPSDRFSAERTGGSVSTLTIQRTQQEDSAVYLCASSLGQMNTQYFGPGTRLTVL.

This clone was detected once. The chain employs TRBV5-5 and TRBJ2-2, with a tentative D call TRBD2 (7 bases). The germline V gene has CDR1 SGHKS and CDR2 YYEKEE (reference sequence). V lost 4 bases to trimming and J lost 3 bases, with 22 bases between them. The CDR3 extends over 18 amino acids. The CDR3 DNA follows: TGTGCCAGCAGCCGGTGGGGGACCGGGGGGCCGGACACCGGGGAGCTGTTTTTT. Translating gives CASSRWGTGGPDTGELFF.

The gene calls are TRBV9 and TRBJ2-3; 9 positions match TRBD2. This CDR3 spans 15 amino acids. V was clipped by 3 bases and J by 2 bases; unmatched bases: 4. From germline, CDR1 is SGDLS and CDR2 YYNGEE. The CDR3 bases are TGTGCCAGCAGCGGGACTAGCGCCGTCACAGATACGCAGTATTTT. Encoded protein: CASSGTSAVTDTQYF.

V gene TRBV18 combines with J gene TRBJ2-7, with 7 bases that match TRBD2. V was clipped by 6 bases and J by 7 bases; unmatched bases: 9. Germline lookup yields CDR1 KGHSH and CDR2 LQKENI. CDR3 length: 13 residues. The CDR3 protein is CASSLKRGWEQYF. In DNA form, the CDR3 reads TGTGCCAGCTCTCTTAAGCGGGGATGGGAGCAGTACTTC.

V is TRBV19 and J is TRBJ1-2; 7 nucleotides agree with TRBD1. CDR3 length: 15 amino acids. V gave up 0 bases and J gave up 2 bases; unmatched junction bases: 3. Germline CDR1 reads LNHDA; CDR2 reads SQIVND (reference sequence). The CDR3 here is CASSIDIQGNYGYTF. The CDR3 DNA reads TGTGCCAGTAGTATAGATATACAGGGGAACTATGGCTACACCTTC.

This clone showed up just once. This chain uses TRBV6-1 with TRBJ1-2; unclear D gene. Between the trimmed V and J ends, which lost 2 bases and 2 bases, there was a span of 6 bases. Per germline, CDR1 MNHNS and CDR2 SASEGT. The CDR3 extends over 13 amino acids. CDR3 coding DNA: TGTGCCAGCAGTGAAAGTCAGAACTATGGCTACACCTTC. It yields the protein CASSESQNYGYTF.

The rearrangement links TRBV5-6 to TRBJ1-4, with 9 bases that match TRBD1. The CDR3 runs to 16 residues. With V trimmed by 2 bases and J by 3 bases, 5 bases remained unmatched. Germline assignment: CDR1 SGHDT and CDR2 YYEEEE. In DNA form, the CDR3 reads TGTGCCAGCAGCTTAGGGACAGGGCCAGCTAATGAAAAACTGTTTTTT. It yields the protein CASSLGTGPANEKLFF.

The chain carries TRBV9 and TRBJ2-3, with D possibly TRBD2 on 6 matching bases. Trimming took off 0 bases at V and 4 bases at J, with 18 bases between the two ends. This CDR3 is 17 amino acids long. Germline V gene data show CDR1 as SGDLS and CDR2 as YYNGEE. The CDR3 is CASSVEGVAAHPDTQYF. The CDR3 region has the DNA TGTGCCAGCAGCGTAGAAGGGGTAGCGGCCCACCCAGATACGCAGTATTTT. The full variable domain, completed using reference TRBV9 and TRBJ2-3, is DSGVTQTPKHLITATGQRVTLRCSPRSGDLSVYWYQQSLDQGLQFLIQYYNGEERAKGNILERFSAQQFPDLHSELNLSSLELGDSALYFCASSVEGVAAHPDTQYFGPGTRLTVL.

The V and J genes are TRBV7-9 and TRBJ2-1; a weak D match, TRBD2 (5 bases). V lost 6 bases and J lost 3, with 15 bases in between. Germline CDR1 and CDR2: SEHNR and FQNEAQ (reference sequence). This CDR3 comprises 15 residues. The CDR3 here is CASSFGLLGYNEQFF. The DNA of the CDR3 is TGTGCCAGCAGTTTCGGACTCCTAGGCTACAATGAGCAGTTCTTC. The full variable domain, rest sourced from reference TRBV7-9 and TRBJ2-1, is DTGVSQNPRHKITKRGQNVTFRCDPISEHNRLYWYRQTLGQGPEFLTYFQNEAQLEKSRLLSDRFSAERPKGSFSTLEIQRTEQGDSAMYLCASSFGLLGYNEQFFGPGTRLTVL.